This T cell receptor (beta chain) was identified in a study of response to subunit inactivated influenza vaccine. The CDR3 runs 14 residues. The germline V gene encodes CDR1 LNHDA and CDR2 SQIVND (reference sequence). Trimming removed 7 bases from V and 7 bases from J, with 14 bases in between. Study findings and constraints: The authors suggested that few new T cells are recruited per seasonal influenza vaccination.

Turning to this clonotype: Its antigen is unknown.

TCRdb itself ran the RT-PCR reads through MiXCR, one entry per CDR3 protein. The table records under 750,000 distinct CDR3 sequences, 12% of them present only once. The origin of this receptor is a man aged 45 to 65 who received an inactivated influenza vaccine. The J gene is TRBJ1-6, the V gene TRBV19; D might be TRBD1 (6 bases). The sequences come from PBMCs from blood, collected on the day of vaccination. CDR3 loop: CASTGTGSNSPLHF. CDR3 bases: TGTGCCAGTACGGGCACAGGGAGCAATTCACCCCTCCACTTT.